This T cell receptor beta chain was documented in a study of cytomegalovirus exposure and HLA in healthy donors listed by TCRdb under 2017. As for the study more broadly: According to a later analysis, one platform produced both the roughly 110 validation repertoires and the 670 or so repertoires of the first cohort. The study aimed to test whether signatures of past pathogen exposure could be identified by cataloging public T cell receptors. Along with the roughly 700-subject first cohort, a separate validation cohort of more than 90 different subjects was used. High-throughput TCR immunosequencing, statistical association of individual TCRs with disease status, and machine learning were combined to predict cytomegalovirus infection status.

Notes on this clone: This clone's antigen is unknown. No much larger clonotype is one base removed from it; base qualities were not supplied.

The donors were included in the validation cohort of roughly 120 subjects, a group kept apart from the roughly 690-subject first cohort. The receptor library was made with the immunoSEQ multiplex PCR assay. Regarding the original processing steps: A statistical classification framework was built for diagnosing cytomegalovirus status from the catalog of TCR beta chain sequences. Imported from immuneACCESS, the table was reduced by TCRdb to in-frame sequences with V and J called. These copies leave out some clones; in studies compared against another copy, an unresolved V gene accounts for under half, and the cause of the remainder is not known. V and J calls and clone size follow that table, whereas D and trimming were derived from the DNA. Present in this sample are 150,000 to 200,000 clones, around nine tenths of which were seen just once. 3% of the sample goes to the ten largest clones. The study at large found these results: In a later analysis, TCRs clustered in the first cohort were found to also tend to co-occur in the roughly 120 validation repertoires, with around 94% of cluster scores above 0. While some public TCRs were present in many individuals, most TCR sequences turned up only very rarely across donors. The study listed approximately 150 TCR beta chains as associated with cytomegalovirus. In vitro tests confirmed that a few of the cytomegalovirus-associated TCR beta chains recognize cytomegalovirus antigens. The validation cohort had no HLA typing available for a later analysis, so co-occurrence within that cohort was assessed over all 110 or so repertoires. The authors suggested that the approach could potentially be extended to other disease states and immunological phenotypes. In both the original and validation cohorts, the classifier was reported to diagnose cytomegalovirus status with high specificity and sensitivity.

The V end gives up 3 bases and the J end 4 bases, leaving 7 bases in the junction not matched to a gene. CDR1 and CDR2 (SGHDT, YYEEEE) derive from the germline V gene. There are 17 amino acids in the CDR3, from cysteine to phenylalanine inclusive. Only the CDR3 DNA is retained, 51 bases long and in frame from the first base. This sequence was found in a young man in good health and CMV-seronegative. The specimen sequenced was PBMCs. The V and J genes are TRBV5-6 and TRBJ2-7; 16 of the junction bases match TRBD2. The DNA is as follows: TGTGCCAGCAGCTATCCGGGACTAGCGGGAGGGCCTTACGAGCAGTACTTC. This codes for CASSYPGLAGGPYEQYF.